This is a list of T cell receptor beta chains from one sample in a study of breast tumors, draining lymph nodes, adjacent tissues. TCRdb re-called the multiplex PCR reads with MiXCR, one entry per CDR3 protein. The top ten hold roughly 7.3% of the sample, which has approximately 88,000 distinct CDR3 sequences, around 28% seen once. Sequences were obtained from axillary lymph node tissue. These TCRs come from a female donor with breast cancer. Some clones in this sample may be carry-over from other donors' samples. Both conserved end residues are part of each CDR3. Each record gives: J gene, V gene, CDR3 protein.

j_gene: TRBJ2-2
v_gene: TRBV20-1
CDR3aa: CSARDVQGGTGELFF

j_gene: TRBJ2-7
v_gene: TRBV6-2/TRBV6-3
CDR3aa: CASSHGDREFF

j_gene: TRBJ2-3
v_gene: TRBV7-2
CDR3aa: CASSSPGGQDTQYF

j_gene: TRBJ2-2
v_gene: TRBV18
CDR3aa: CASSPSWDTGELFF

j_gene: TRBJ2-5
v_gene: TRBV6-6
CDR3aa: CASSPDGTLHF

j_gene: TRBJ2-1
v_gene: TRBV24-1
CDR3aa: CASSRTSGGGGSYNEQFF

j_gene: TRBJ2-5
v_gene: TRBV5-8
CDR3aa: CASSLRPALEETQYF

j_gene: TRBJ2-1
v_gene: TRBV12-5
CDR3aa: CASKDSRPNNEQFF

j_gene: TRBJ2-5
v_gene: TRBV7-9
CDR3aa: CAGSLGGVEAQYF

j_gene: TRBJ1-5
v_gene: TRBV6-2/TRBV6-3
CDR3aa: CASSREQGTNQPQHF

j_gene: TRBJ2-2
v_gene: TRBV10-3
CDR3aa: CAISEGLSGRAESTGELFF

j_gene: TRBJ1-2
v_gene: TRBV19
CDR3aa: CASSTPPTF

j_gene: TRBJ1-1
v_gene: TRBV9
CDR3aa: CASSGVNTEAFF

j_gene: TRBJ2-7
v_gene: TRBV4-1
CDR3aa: CASSGGSYEQYF

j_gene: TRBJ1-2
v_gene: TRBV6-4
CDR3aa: CASRPGTGYGEDYGYTF

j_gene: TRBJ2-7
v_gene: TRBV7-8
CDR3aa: CASSSSRGPYEQYF

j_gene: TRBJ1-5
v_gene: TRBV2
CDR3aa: CASSLMRTGGSSQPQHF

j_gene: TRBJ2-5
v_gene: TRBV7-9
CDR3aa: CVSSALTGKGETQYF

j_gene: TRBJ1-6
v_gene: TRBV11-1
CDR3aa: CASSLGDSSLHF

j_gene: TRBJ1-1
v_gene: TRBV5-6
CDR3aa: CACSLGQNTEAFF

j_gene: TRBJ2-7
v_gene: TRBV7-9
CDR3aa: CASREVGTSDSEQYF

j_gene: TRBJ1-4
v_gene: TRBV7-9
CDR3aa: CASRDGARADEKLFF

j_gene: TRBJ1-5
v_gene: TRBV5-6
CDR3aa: CASSTRRWNSNQPQHF

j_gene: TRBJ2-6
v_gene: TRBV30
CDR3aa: CAWRLSGANVLTF

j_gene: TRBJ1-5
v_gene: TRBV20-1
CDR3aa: CSAYSGGRNQPQHF

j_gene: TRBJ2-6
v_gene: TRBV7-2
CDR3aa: CASSLGLAGEAGANVLTF

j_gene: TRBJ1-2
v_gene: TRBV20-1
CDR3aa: CSARDSGQGDNYGYTF

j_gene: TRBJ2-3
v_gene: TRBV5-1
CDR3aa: CASSLDGGRESDTQYF

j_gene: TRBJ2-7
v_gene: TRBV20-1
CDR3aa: CSVLTSGRHEQYF

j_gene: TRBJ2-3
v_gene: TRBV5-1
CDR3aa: CASNGLGDTGMQYF

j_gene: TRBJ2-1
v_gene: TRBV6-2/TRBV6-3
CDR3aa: CASSSRGRGSYNEQFF

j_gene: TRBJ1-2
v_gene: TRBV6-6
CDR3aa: CASSYLGTGVVSYGYTF

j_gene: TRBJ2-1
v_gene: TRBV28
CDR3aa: CASSSPTYNEQFF

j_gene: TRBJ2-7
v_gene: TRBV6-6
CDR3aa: CASRYNPAGSEQYF

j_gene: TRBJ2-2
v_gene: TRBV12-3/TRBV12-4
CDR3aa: CASSLGRTGELFF

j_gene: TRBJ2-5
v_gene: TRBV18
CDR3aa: CASSESALSQETQYF

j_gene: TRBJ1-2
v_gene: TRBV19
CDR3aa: CASSIAGAGGYTF

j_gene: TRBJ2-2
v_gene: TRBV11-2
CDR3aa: CASSWGLANHGELFF